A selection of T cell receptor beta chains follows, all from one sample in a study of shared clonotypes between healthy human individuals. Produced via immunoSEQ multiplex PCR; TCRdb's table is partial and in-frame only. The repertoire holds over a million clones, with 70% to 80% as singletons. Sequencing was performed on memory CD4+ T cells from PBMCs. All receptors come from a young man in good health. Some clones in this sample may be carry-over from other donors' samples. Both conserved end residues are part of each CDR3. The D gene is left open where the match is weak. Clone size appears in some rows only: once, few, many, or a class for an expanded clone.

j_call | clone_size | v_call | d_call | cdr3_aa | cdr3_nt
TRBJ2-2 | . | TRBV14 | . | CASSQDLTGELFF | TGTGCCAGCAGCCAAGATCTGACCGGGGAGCTGTTTTTT
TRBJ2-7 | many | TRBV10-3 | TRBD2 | CAIGRETYEQYF | TGTGCCATCGGGAGGGAGACCTACGAGCAGTACTTC
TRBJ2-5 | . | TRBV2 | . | CAGGGTQETQYF | TGTGCCGGGGGCGGCACCCAAGAGACCCAGTACTTC
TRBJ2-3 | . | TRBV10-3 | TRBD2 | CAISEVTSGSGPDTQYF | TGTGCCATCAGTGAGGTTACTAGCGGGAGTGGGCCAGATACGCAGTATTTT
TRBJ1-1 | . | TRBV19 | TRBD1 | CASSPRGQGKNTEAFF | TGTGCCAGTAGTCCGAGAGGACAGGGGAAGAACACTGAAGCTTTCTTT
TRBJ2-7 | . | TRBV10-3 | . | CAISVSDGPLTYEQYF | TGTGCCATCAGTGTTTCGGACGGACCACTCACCTACGAGCAGTACTTC
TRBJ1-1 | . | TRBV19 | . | CASSIRTGMNTEAFF | TGTGCCAGTAGTATCCGGACGGGGATGAACACTGAAGCTTTCTTT
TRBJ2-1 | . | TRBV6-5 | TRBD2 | CASSYPTTSGGQEQFF | TGTGCCAGCAGTTACCCCACGACTAGCGGGGGACAAGAGCAGTTCTTC
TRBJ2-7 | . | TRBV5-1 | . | CASSLVGRGFEQYF | TGCGCCAGCAGCTTGGTGGGGCGAGGGTTCGAGCAGTACTTC
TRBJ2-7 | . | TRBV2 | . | CASRSQGMGYEQYF | TGTGCCAGCAGATCTCAGGGGATGGGGTACGAGCAGTACTTC
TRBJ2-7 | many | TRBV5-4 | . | CASSLGGSLSYEQYF | TGTGCCAGCAGCTTGGGTGGCAGCCTCTCCTACGAGCAGTACTTC
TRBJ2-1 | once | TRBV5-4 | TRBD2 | CASSLGAGTSDYNEQFF | TGTGCCAGCAGCTTGGGAGCCGGGACTAGCGACTACAATGAGCAGTTCTTC
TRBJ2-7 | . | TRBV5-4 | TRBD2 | CASSITSGLGSYEQYF | TGTGCCAGCAGCATTACTAGCGGCCTAGGCTCCTACGAGCAGTACTTC
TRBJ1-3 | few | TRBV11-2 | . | CASSLNGGNTIYF | TGTGCCAGCAGCTTAAACGGTGGAAACACCATATATTTT
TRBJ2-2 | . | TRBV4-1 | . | CASSARYRSNTGELFF | TGCGCCAGCAGCGCAAGGTATCGGTCGAACACCGGGGAGCTGTTTTTT
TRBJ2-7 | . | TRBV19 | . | CASSIDGAYNAHEQYF | TGTGCCAGTAGTATAGACGGGGCTTATAACGCCCACGAGCAGTACTTC
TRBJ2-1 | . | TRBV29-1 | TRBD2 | CSVALGLAGSYNEQFF | TGCAGCGTTGCACTCGGACTAGCGGGCTCCTACAATGAGCAGTTCTTC
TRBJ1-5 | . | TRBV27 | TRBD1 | CASRSQTGGGQPQHF | TGTGCCAGCAGGTCTCAAACAGGGGGAGGTCAGCCCCAGCATTTT
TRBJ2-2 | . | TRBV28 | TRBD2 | CASSNRGVHGTGELFF | TGTGCCAGCAGCAATCGGGGGGTTCACGGCACCGGGGAGCTGTTTTTT
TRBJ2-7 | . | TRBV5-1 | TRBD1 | CASGLGTGEYEQYF | TGCGCCAGCGGACTCGGGACAGGGGAGTACGAGCAGTACTTC
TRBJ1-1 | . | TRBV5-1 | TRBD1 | CASSWGTGGGTEAFF | TGCGCCAGCAGCTGGGGGACAGGGGGCGGGACTGAAGCTTTCTTT
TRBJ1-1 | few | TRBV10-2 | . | CASSEGAGKAFF | TGCGCCAGCAGTGAGGGGGCAGGAAAAGCTTTCTTT
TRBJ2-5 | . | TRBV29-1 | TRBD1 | CSVSRDRVQETQYF | TGCAGCGTAAGCCGGGACAGGGTACAAGAGACCCAGTACTTC
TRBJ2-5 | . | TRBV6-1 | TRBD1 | CASRAGTGQETQYF | TGTGCCAGCAGAGCGGGGACAGGGCAAGAGACCCAGTACTTC
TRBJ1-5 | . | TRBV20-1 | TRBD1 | CRSNRGEPQHF | TGCAGGAGTAACAGGGGAGAGCCCCAGCATTTT
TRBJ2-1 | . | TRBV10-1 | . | CASSDSLGNLPRGEQFF | TGCGCCAGCAGTGACTCTCTGGGCAACTTACCCCGGGGTGAGCAGTTCTTC
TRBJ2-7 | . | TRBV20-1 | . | CSARSAYEQYF | TGCAGTGCTAGATCGGCGTACGAGCAGTACTTC